This T cell receptor beta chain appears in the sequencing data of a study of shared clonotypes between healthy human individuals. The wider study: The study enrolled a couple of women and a few men aged 18 to 49. Study findings and constraints: The study sampled only blood, and tissue repertoires likely differ.

In germline, CDR1 is MNHEY, CDR2 SMNVEV (reference sequence). Between the trimmed V and J ends, which lost 8 bases and 2 bases, there was a span of 18 bases. The CDR3 is 15 amino acids. Naive CD8 cells comprised CD45RO-negative, CCR7-positively selected cells, excluding terminally differentiated effector memory CD45RA+ cells. Donors comprised healthy HIV-negative adults lacking recent acute infections or vaccinations. Genomic DNA from each subset was divided evenly over several immunoSEQ plates. This table comes from immunoSEQ multiplex PCR, and its TCRdb copy is limited to in-frame clones, with some not included. This table has millions of clones, about 95% appearing once. A note on this clone: As yet, its antigen is unknown.

The chain employs TRBV27 and TRBJ2-5; D possibly corresponds to TRBD1 (5 bases). Sequences were obtained from naive CD8+ T cells sorted from blood. The clonotype was recovered from a man between 18 and 29 years old in good health. Written as DNA, the CDR3 is TGTGCCAGCTTCTCCGGACAAGACCCACAAGAGACCCAGTACTTC. As protein: CASFSGQDPQETQYF.